This TCR beta chain is from a study of TIL therapy for anti-PD-1-resistant metastatic lung cancer. At the level of the study: Patients had a median age of around 56 years (range roughly 38-75). By whole-exome sequencing, median non-synonymous tumor mutation burden was roughly 1.6 mutations per megabase. Several tumors were EGFR-mutant and two were ALK-rearranged.

Notes on the study in general: Treatment-naive, never-smoker and oncogene-addicted patients were overrepresented in this highly selected cohort.

Time point specified: pre-treatment sample, taken before nivolumab and TIL therapy. The tumor samples were excised metastases, mostly pleural nodules or supraclavicular lymph nodes. Details on this clone: Its target is unknown.

This was the immunoSEQ v3 assay. Profiled with immunoSEQ multiplex PCR; TCRdb holds only in-frame clones, not every one. Of 95,000 or so clones listed, roughly two thirds are singletons. Sequenced material: tumor tissue, taken at baseline. This receptor was obtained from a person aged 25 to 85 with non-small cell lung cancer.

CDR3 DNA sequence: TGTGCCAGCAGCAGGGGGTCGCTCTATGGCTACACCTTC. Translated: CASSRGSLYGYTF. The chain joins TRBV6-5 to TRBJ1-2, with 7 bases fitting TRBD1. The length of the CDR3 is 13 residues. Unmatched junction bases numbered 5, after V lost 6 bases and J lost 4 bases. CDR1 and CDR2 (germline): MNHEY, SVGAGI.